These 32 T cell receptor beta chains originate from one sample sequenced in a study of T-cell reconstitution after alpha-beta-depleted transplantation in children (dated by TCRdb to 2016 to 2018). The library came from PCR. The listed sequencing device is Illumina HiSeq 2500. TCR libraries were prepared with molecular barcoding, using unique molecular identifiers to normalize TCRbeta repertoire quantification. The public reads were quality trimmed at Q25 with fastp and then assembled into clones with MiXCR by TCRdb, keeping productive beta chains. Each entry is one CDR3 protein sequence, shown with its most common DNA and genes. The sample table contains 700,000 to 950,000 distinct CDR3 sequences; only one count was recorded for under 20% of them. The top ten constitute approximately 4.5% of the sample. The treatment or condition label, read with the paper, signifies: allogeneic hematopoietic cell transplantation with graft depleted of TCRalphabeta T cells and CD19 B cells.

The sample in question was PBMCs, mostly from graft donor cells, obtained 360 days after TCRalphabeta/CD19-depleted stem cell transplant. The receptor set was obtained from a male patient aged 10 to 17 who had a stem cell transplant for acute lymphoblastic leukemia, so the T cells may come from the graft donor.

There are many counts of this clonotype. This chain joins TRBV7-6 and TRBJ2-1; TRBD2 matches 7 bases. V dropped 5 bases and J dropped 0; count of bases not matched to a gene: 4. Germline CDR1 and CDR2: SGHVS and FNYEAQ. The CDR3 is 15 residues long. Written as DNA, the CDR3 is TGTGCCAGCAGCCCGGGACTACTCTCCTACAATGAGCAGTTCTTC. Amino acid sequence: CASSPGLLSYNEQFF.

The chain links TRBV27 to TRBJ2-3, with TRBD1 matching over 7 bases. Germline CDR1 and CDR2: MNHEY and SMNVEV (reference sequence). J gave up 3 bases and V 2 bases, and 17 bases lay outside the gene matches. There are 19 residues in the CDR3. The CDR3 DNA sequence: TGTGCCAGCAGTTTAAGGGGACAGTACCCATATCCGACAACAGATACGCAGTATTTT. Residues: CASSLRGQYPYPTTDTQYF.

The chain is built from TRBV20-1 and TRBJ1-1, with unresolved D. The germline V gene encodes CDR1 DFQATT and CDR2 SNEGSKA (reference sequence). The CDR3 has 13 amino acids. V was clipped by 6 bases and J by 6 bases, with 17 bases between them. CDR3: CSALGVVDSEAFF. Written as DNA, the CDR3 is TGCAGTGCCCTCGGGGTTGTCGACTCTGAAGCTTTCTTT.

This clonotype is a singleton in its sample. The chain joins TRBV7-9 to TRBJ2-7; D perhaps matches TRBD2 (6 bases). The CDR3 is 15 amino acids. V was clipped by 5 bases and J by 3 bases, with 17 bases between them. From germline, CDR1 is SEHNR and CDR2 FQNEAQ (reference sequence). CDR3: CASSPGLLESYEQYF. CDR3 nucleotide sequence: TGTGCCAGCAGCCCGGGACTCTTAGAGAGCTACGAGCAGTACTTC.

V and J are TRBV6-4 and TRBJ2-5; D gene uncertain. Germline CDR1 and CDR2: MRHNA and SNTAGT. The V and J ends lost 1 base and 0 bases respectively, with 6 bases between them. This CDR3 is built from 14 residues. CDR3 nucleotide sequence: TGTGCCAGCAGTGACTTCAGAGACCAAGAGACCCAGTACTTC. Amino acid sequence: CASSDFRDQETQYF.

This clonotype was detected ten times or more. The CDR3 nucleotides read TGTGCCAGCAGCCTACCGGCGCGGACAGATACGCAGTATTTT. Protein product: CASSLPARTDTQYF. The V call is TRBV5-4, the J call TRBJ2-3, with D hard to call. Trimming took off 4 bases at V and 3 bases at J, with 12 bases between the two ends. CDR3 length: 14 amino acids. CDR1 is SGHNT and CDR2 is YYREEE in the germline V gene (reference sequence).

This clonotype was observed a handful of times. The chain carries TRBV7-9 and TRBJ2-7; possibly TRBD1 for D (6 bases). V was clipped by 3 bases and J by 0 bases, with 12 bases between them. Germline CDR1 and CDR2: SEHNR and FQNEAQ (reference sequence). The CDR3 is 15 amino acids. In nucleotides, the CDR3 is TGTGCCAGCAGCTTCCGGACAGATTTCTCCTACGAGCAGTACTTC. This codes for CASSFRTDFSYEQYF.

This clonotype appeared a few times. The chain uses TRBV11-1 and TRBJ2-7, with 13 bases fitting TRBD2. There are 15 residues in the CDR3. V dropped 5 bases and J dropped 6; count of bases not matched to a gene: 7. CDR1 is SGHAT and CDR2 is FQDESV in the germline V gene (reference sequence). The CDR3, as DNA: TGTGCCAGCAGCACCGGGACTAGCGGGGCCAGCGAGCAGTACTTC. Translated: CASSTGTSGASEQYF. Full variable domain (remainder filled in from reference TRBV11-1 and TRBJ2-7): EAEVAQSPRYKITEKSQAVAFWCDPISGHATLYWYRQILGQGPELLVQFQDESVVDDSQLPKDRFSAERLKGVDSTLKIQPAELGDSAMYLCASSTGTSGASEQYFGPGTRLTVT.

This clonotype occurred a few times. The rearrangement links TRBV20-1 to TRBJ2-4; possibly TRBD2 for D (5 bases). This CDR3 region has 15 residues. CDR1 DFQATT and CDR2 SNEGSKA come from the germline V gene (reference sequence). V was clipped by 5 bases and J by 8 bases, with 22 bases between them. CDR3 loop: CSARQRLRDYDIQYF. CDR3 DNA sequence: TGCAGTGCTCGACAACGACTCCGCGACTACGACATTCAGTACTTC.

This clonotype was seen repeatedly, ten times or more. This chain uses TRBV20-1 with TRBJ2-2; possibly TRBD2 for D (6 bases). Germline V gene lookup returns CDR1 DFQATT and CDR2 SNEGSKA (reference sequence). CDR3 length: 13 amino acids. Deletions cut 3 bases from V and 6 bases from J, with 11 bases between. CDR3 sequence (DNA): TGCAGTGCTAGCGGGAGAGTACCCGGGGAGCTGTTTTTT. Translated, it gives CSASGRVPGELFF.

This clonotype was picked up a small number of times. The rearrangement uses TRBV3-1 and TRBJ1-5; tentative D call: TRBD1 (6 bases). Between the trimmed V and J ends, which lost 4 bases and 9 bases, there was a span of 16 bases. This CDR3 spans 14 amino acids. The germline CDR1 and CDR2 sequences are LGHDT and YNNKEL (reference sequence). The CDR3 sequence: CASSPGQLRLPQHF. The CDR3 nucleotides are TGTGCCAGCAGCCCCGGACAGCTTAGGCTGCCCCAGCATTTT.

The chain uses TRBV7-6 and TRBJ2-1; TRBD2 might be the D (6 bases). The length of the CDR3 is 15 residues. Looked up from germline, CDR1 is SGHVS and CDR2 is FNYEAQ. V lost 1 base and J 6 bases, leaving 13 bases between the germline ends. The CDR3 spells CASSLGAGFVNEQFF. For the CDR3, the DNA is TGTGCCAGCAGCTTAGGGGCGGGATTCGTCAATGAGCAGTTCTTC.

The chain recombines TRBV15 with TRBJ1-5; TRBD1 is a possible D gene (5 bases). Germline V gene lookup returns CDR1 LNHNV and CDR2 YYDKDF (reference sequence). Trimming left V 0 bases short and J 6 bases short, with 12 bases between. This CDR3 is built from 15 residues. CDR3 sequence: CATSRERTRGQPQHF. The CDR3 DNA follows: TGTGCCACCAGCAGAGAAAGGACACGAGGTCAGCCCCAGCATTTT. The variable domain in full, completed from reference TRBV15 and TRBJ1-5, reads DAMVIQNPRYQVTQFGKPVTLSCSQTLNHNVMYWYQQKSSQAPKLLFHYYDKDFNNEADTPDNFQSRRPNTSFCFLDIRSPGLGDTAMYLCATSRERTRGQPQHFGDGTRLSIL.

This clonotype was seen at least ten times. The rearrangement links TRBV5-1 to TRBJ2-5; possible D gene TRBD2, 5 bases. Trimming stripped 10 bases from V and 5 bases from J, with 15 bases between. Germline V gives CDR1 SGHRS, CDR2 YFSETQ. The CDR3 length is 12 residues. The CDR3 nucleotides are TGCGCCTCCCGGCTAGCATCGGAGACCCAGTACTTC. Its protein is CASRLASETQYF. Drawing the rest from reference TRBV5-1 and TRBJ2-5, the complete variable domain is KAGVTQTPRYLIKTRGQQVTLSCSPISGHRSVSWYQQTPGQGLQFLFEYFSETQRNKGNFPGRFSGRQFSNSRSEMNVSTLELGDSALYLCASRLASETQYFGPGTRLLVL.

This clonotype was seen a handful of times. DNA of the CDR3: TGTGCCAGCAGCCGGGAGGGGAGGGAGACCCAGTACTTC. Protein product: CASSREGRETQYF. This chain links TRBV7-9 with TRBJ2-5, with 8 positions matching TRBD2. The CDR3 extends over 13 amino acids. Germline CDR1 SEHNR, CDR2 FQNEAQ (reference sequence). J was trimmed by 5 bases and V by 5 bases; bases with no gene match: 4.

The rearrangement uses TRBV4-1 and TRBJ1-1, with 12 bases identical to TRBD1. The V gene's germline CDR1 is MGHRA and CDR2 YSYEKL. CDR3 length equals 21 residues. V shed 3 bases and J 5 bases; nucleotides not matched to a gene: 22. The CDR3 loop reads CASSHAKPGQGAQGTGTEAFF. DNA for the CDR3: TGCGCCAGCAGCCATGCTAAGCCGGGACAGGGGGCGCAGGGAACGGGGACTGAAGCTTTCTTT.

V gene TRBV4-1 combines with J gene TRBJ2-1; 8 bases align to TRBD2. The CDR3 is 15 amino acids. The V gene end was trimmed by 3 bases and the J gene end by 1 base; junction bases not matched to a gene: 2. CDR1 is MGHRA, CDR2 YSYEKL, per germline. The CDR3, as DNA: TGCGCCAGCAGCCATAGCGGGATATCCTACAATGAGCAGTTCTTC. Translation gives CASSHSGISYNEQFF.

The rearrangement links TRBV12-3 or TRBV12-4 to TRBJ2-1, with D perhaps TRBD1 (6 bases). Trimming pared 6 bases from V and 3 bases from J, leaving 18 bases between. The CDR3 is 16 amino acids. The CDR3 DNA is TGTGCCAGCAGAACATACAGGGCCCCCTTCTACAATGAGCAGTTCTTC. Its translation: CASRTYRAPFYNEQFF.

The rearrangement uses TRBV18 and TRBJ1-5; tentative D call: TRBD1 (5 bases). CDR3 size: 13 residues. V was pared by 6 bases and J by 7 bases, with 13 bases between. CDR1 and CDR2 (germline): KGHSH, LQKENI. The CDR3 reads CASSPQGHQPQHF. The DNA of the CDR3 is TGTGCCAGCTCGCCCCAGGGCCACCAGCCCCAGCATTTT.

The sample holds a few counts of this clonotype. The chain recombines TRBV5-1 with TRBJ2-2; 9 bases map to TRBD2. CDR3 size: 15 residues. With V trimmed by 0 bases and J by 4 bases, 1 base remained unmatched. CDR1 is SGHRS and CDR2 is YFSETQ in the germline V gene. In DNA, the CDR3 is TGCGCCAGCAGCTTGGTAGCGGGGGCCACCGGGGAGCTGTTTTTT. Translation gives CASSLVAGATGELFF.

This chain connects TRBV5-6 to TRBJ2-7; tentatively, D is TRBD1 (5 bases). Trimming left V 4 bases short and J 2 bases short, with 13 bases between. The CDR3 extends over 14 amino acids. CDR1 SGHDT and CDR2 YYEEEE come from the germline V gene. CDR3 amino acids: CASSKLTGTYEQYF. CDR3 DNA sequence: TGTGCCAGCAGCAAATTAACAGGCACCTACGAGCAGTACTTC. Drawing the rest from reference TRBV5-6 and TRBJ2-7, the complete variable domain is DAGVTQSPTHLIKTRGQQVTLRCSPKSGHDTVSWYQQALGQGPQFIFQYYEEEERQRGNFPDRFSGHQFPNYSSELNVNALLLGDSALYLCASSKLTGTYEQYFGPGTRLTVT.

V and J are TRBV20-1 and TRBJ2-1; D is unresolved. The V gene lost 0 bases and the J gene lost 1 base, with 4 bases spanning the gap. CDR1 and CDR2 (germline): DFQATT, SNEGSKA (reference sequence). The length of the CDR3 is 13 residues. This CDR3 is CSARELSYNEQFF. CDR3 sequence (DNA): TGCAGTGCTAGAGAGCTGTCCTACAATGAGCAGTTCTTC.

This clonotype has just a few counts. The rearrangement uses TRBV4-1 and TRBJ2-5; TRBD1 matches 7 bases. The V gene end was trimmed by 2 bases and the J gene end by 5 bases; junction bases not matched to a gene: 5. CDR1 and CDR2 from the germline V gene are MGHRA and YSYEKL. This CDR3 contains 14 residues. In DNA, the CDR3 is TGCGCCAGCAGCCAAACAACAGGGGAGGAGACCCAGTACTTC. This translates into CASSQTTGEETQYF.

This rearrangement joins TRBV7-9 to TRBJ1-4; no clear D. V was pared by 5 bases and J by 6 bases, with 16 bases between. In germline, CDR1 is SEHNR, CDR2 FQNEAQ (reference sequence). This CDR3 has 15 amino acids. The CDR3 reads CASSAKRGRHEKLFF. The CDR3, as DNA: TGTGCCAGCAGCGCCAAGAGAGGGCGACATGAAAAACTGTTTTTT.

This clonotype was counted only a few times. The V call is TRBV6-5, the J call TRBJ2-1; D is perhaps TRBD1 (5 bases). V dropped 4 bases and J dropped 1 base, with 14 bases sitting between them. The germline V gene encodes CDR1 MNHEY and CDR2 SVGAGI. The CDR3 covers 16 residues. CDR3 sequence reads: CASSWGWMDSYNEQFF. The CDR3 DNA reads TGTGCCAGCAGTTGGGGCTGGATGGATTCCTACAATGAGCAGTTCTTC.

This clonotype was seen more than once but under ten times. CDR3 nucleotide sequence: TGCAGCGTTGAAAAGAGAGGGCAGCCAACTAATGAAAAACTGTTTTTT. Its translation: CSVEKRGQPTNEKLFF. V and J are TRBV29-1 and TRBJ1-4; D remains ambiguous. Per the germline V gene, CDR1 is SQVTM and CDR2 is ANQGSEA. CDR3 length: 16 amino acids. Trimming left V 2 bases short and J 0 bases short, with 13 bases between.

This chain uses TRBV12-3 or TRBV12-4 with TRBJ2-2; TRBD1 or TRBD2 may be the D gene (5 bases each). Deletions cut 4 bases from V and 8 bases from J, with 11 bases between. The CDR3 has 13 amino acids. The CDR3, as DNA: TGTGCCAGCAGTTGGGGGAGTGGGGGGGAGCTGTTTTTT. It translates to CASSWGSGGELFF.

This clonotype was seen more than once but under ten times. V gene TRBV6-1 combines with J gene TRBJ2-7, with TRBD2 matching over 13 bases. The V gene's germline CDR1 is MNHNS and CDR2 SASEGT. This CDR3 comprises 14 residues. V dropped 6 bases and J dropped 4; count of bases not matched to a gene: 3. The CDR3 bases are TGTGCCAGCAGCCCGACTAGCGGGAGGTACGAGCAGTACTTC. Amino acid sequence: CASSPTSGRYEQYF.

This clonotype was picked up a small number of times. The rearrangement uses TRBV27 and TRBJ1-5; a possible D gene is TRBD1 (5 bases). With 5 bases removed from V and 5 bases from J, the gap between germline ends came to 13 bases. Germline-derived CDR1 and CDR2 are MNHEY and SMNVEV (reference sequence). The CDR3 consists of 14 residues. CDR3 DNA sequence: TGTGCCAGCAGTAGGGGTCGGAGATATCAGCCCCAGCATTTT. Its translation is CASSRGRRYQPQHF.

This clonotype turned up a few times. The J gene is TRBJ2-2, the V gene TRBV10-3; no clear D gene. Germline CDR1 reads ENHRY; CDR2 reads SYGVKD. The V end was cut by 3 bases, the J end by 2 bases, with 16 bases between. The CDR3 covers 17 residues. Here the CDR3 reads CAISDPSNTYNTGELFF. In nucleotides, the CDR3 is TGTGCCATCAGTGATCCCTCTAACACCTACAACACCGGGGAGCTGTTTTTT.

This clonotype showed up just a few times. The rearrangement joins TRBV9 to TRBJ2-7; 7 bases fit TRBD1. Looked up from germline, CDR1 is SGDLS and CDR2 is YYNGEE. The CDR3 contains 13 residues. Trimming at V came to 0 bases and at J to 6 bases, leaving 3 bases not matched to a gene. CDR3 nucleotides: TGTGCCAGCAGCGTAGGGGACAGATCCGAGCAGTACTTC. It specifies CASSVGDRSEQYF. The full variable domain, in which reference TRBV9 and TRBJ2-7 provide the parts outside the CDR3, is DSGVTQTPKHLITATGQRVTLRCSPRSGDLSVYWYQQSLDQGLQFLIQYYNGEERAKGNILERFSAQQFPDLHSELNLSSLELGDSALYFCASSVGDRSEQYFGPGTRLTVT.

V usage is TRBV19 and J usage is TRBJ2-7; 9 bases are a match to TRBD1. The CDR3 totals 16 residues. V dropped 6 bases and J dropped 5; count of bases not matched to a gene: 14. Germline V gives CDR1 LNHDA, CDR2 SQIVND (reference sequence). CDR3 sequence: CASSRDRAYGADEQYF. For the CDR3, the DNA is TGTGCCAGTAGCAGGGACAGGGCCTATGGAGCTGACGAGCAGTACTTC.